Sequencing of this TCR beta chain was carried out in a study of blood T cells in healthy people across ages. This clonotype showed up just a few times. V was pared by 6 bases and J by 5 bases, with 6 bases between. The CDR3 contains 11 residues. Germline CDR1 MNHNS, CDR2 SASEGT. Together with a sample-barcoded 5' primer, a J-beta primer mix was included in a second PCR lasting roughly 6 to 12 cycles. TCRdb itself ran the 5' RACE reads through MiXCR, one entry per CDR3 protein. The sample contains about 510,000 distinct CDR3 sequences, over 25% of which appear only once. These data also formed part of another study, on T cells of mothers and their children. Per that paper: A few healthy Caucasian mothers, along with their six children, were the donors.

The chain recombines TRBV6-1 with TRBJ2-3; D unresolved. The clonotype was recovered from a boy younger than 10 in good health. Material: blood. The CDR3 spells CASRTEDTQYF. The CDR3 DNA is TGTGCCAGCAGGACCGAAGATACGCAGTATTTT.